Below, 31 T cell receptor beta chains from the same sample are listed, as sequenced in a study of shared clonotypes between healthy human individuals. Some clones are missing from TCRdb's copy, which holds only in-frame ones; the method was immunoSEQ multiplex PCR. The table shows around 990,000 clones, with approximately 80% occurring only once. The sequenced sample consisted of memory CD4+ T cells from PBMCs. Subset: CD45RA-negative fraction. These receptors all come from a young man in good health. Some clones in this sample may be carry-over from other donors' samples.

The chain uses TRBV19 and TRBJ1-1; D unresolved. Trimming pared 6 bases from V and 10 bases from J, leaving 12 bases between. Germline V gene data show CDR1 as LNHDA and CDR2 as SQIVND (reference sequence). The CDR3 extends over 11 amino acids. Here the CDR3 reads CASSGIIGAFF. The CDR3 nucleotides are TGTGCCAGTAGCGGGATTATCGGAGCTTTCTTT.

Concerning this clone itself: Other nucleotide sequences from this sample produce the same CDR3. V and J are TRBV5-1 and TRBJ2-2; 9 bases line up with TRBD2. The trim removed 5 bases at V and 3 bases at J, leaving 8 bases unmatched. This CDR3 contains 16 residues. CDR1 is SGHRS and CDR2 is YFSETQ in the germline V gene. CDR3 nucleotides: TGCGCCAGCAGTCCACGGGCGGGAGGGGACACCGGGGAGCTGTTTTTT. Protein sequence: CASSPRAGGDTGELFF.

V usage is TRBV28 and J usage is TRBJ2-2; 8 bases fit TRBD2. The V gene end was trimmed by 6 bases and the J gene end by 6 bases; junction bases not matched to a gene: 9. Germline V gives CDR1 MDHEN, CDR2 SYDVKM. There are 15 residues in the CDR3. The CDR3 sequence: CASRAGTSRSGELFF. In nucleotides, the CDR3 is TGTGCCAGCAGGGCCGGGACTAGTCGGTCCGGGGAGCTGTTTTTT.

This chain connects TRBV7-3 to TRBJ2-1; 8 bases line up with TRBD2. Trimming cost V 1 base and J 0 bases; bases outside gene matches: 2. CDR1 and CDR2 from the germline V gene are SGHTA and FQGTGA. There are 16 residues in the CDR3. In DNA, the CDR3 is TGTGCCAGCAGCTTAATTGGGACTAGCTCCTACAATGAGCAGTTCTTC. Protein product: CASSLIGTSSYNEQFF. Looking up the rest from reference TRBV7-3 and TRBJ2-1 gives the full variable domain: GAGVSQTPSNKVTEKGKYVELRCDPISGHTALYWYRQSLGQGPEFLIYFQGTGAADDSGLPNDRFFAVRPEGSVSTLKIQRTERGDSAVYLCASSLIGTSSYNEQFFGPGTRLTVL.

Of note for this clone: An end of the junction does not agree with germline; a read error may underlie this. The rearrangement joins TRBV4-1 to TRBJ2-7, with D unclear. This CDR3 region has 13 residues. Germline CDR1 and CDR2: MGHRA and YSYEKL. CDR3 DNA: TGCGCCAGCAGCCAACCAGTGGGGTACGGGCAGTACTTC. Encoded protein: CASSQPVGYGQYF.

CDR3: CASSPLAGDNEQFF. The CDR3 nucleotides read TGTGCCAGCAGCCCTCTAGCGGGGGACAATGAGCAGTTCTTC. J is TRBJ2-1 and V is TRBV5-4; 10 bases agree with TRBD2. The CDR3 consists of 14 residues. Germline V gene data show CDR1 as SGHNT and CDR2 as YYREEE (reference sequence). With V trimmed by 4 bases and J by 5 bases, 3 bases remained unmatched.

To note about this clone: At the DNA level, this CDR3 is encoded by other sequences in the same sample as well. The chain links TRBV9 to TRBJ1-2; tentative D call: TRBD1 (5 bases). The V end was cut by 2 bases, the J end by 2 bases, with 10 bases between. Germline V gene lookup returns CDR1 SGDLS and CDR2 YYNGEE. The CDR3 extends over 14 amino acids. The CDR3 spells CASSVGPSNYGYTF. The DNA for the CDR3 is TGTGCCAGCAGCGTGGGGCCTTCCAACTATGGCTACACCTTC.

The chain joins TRBV18 to TRBJ2-2; a weak D match, TRBD2 (6 bases). Germline-derived CDR1 and CDR2 are KGHSH and LQKENI. The germline V and J ends were trimmed by 2 bases and 5 bases, with 12 bases remaining between them. This CDR3 region has 15 residues. CDR3 sequence (DNA): TGTGCCAGCTCACCAGTGGCGGGACGGACCGGGGAGCTGTTTTTT. Translating it yields CASSPVAGRTGELFF.

The chain links TRBV6-5 to TRBJ1-2; D is possibly TRBD1 (6 bases). This CDR3 is 14 amino acids long. V lost 1 base, J lost 6 bases, and 12 bases lay in between. CDR1 and CDR2 from the germline V gene are MNHEY and SVGAGI. This chain's CDR3 is CASSYLGGMNGYTF. CDR3 nucleotide sequence: TGTGCCAGCAGTTACTTAGGGGGGATGAATGGCTACACCTTC.

The chain joins TRBV7-9 to TRBJ2-5; TRBD2 agrees at 10 bases. The CDR3 spans 15 residues. Germline V CDR1 and CDR2: SEHNR, FQNEAQ (reference sequence). V lost 5 bases, J lost 5 bases, and 8 bases stayed unmatched. The CDR3 coding sequence is TGTGCCAGCAGCCGTGGGACTAGCGAGGGTGAGACCCAGTACTTC. It codes for CASSRGTSEGETQYF. The entire variable domain, with the rest obtained from reference TRBV7-9 and TRBJ2-5, is as follows: DTGVSQNPRHKITKRGQNVTFRCDPISEHNRLYWYRQTLGQGPEFLTYFQNEAQLEKSRLLSDRFSAERPKGSFSTLEIQRTEQGDSAMYLCASSRGTSEGETQYFGPGTRLLVL.

This clone is a singleton in its sample. The chain combines TRBV2 with TRBJ2-7, with D perhaps TRBD1 (5 bases). V shed 6 bases and J shed 2 bases, with 14 bases lying between them. CDR1 is SNHLY, CDR2 FYNNEI, per germline. The CDR3 totals 14 residues. CDR3 sequence (DNA): TGTGCCAGCAGAGATGTAACAGGAGCCTACGAGCAGTACTTC. This codes for CASRDVTGAYEQYF.

The chain employs TRBV28 and TRBJ2-5; 10 positions agree with TRBD1. The V gene's germline CDR1 is MDHEN and CDR2 SYDVKM. J gave up 4 bases and V 2 bases, and 4 bases lay outside the gene matches. This CDR3 contains 15 residues. CDR3: CASSLRTGGGETQYF. In DNA form, the CDR3 reads TGTGCCAGCAGTTTAAGGACAGGGGGGGGAGAGACCCAGTACTTC.

This clone was seen ten or more times. The sample has other DNA sequences that encode this CDR3 too. The chain recombines TRBV18 with TRBJ2-1, with 13 positions matching TRBD2. Germline V lookup: CDR1 KGHSH, CDR2 LQKENI. Trimming took 3 bases from V and 7 from J; bases not matched to a gene: 3. The CDR3 has 15 residues. The CDR3 here is CASSPGLAGDNEQFF. The CDR3 coding sequence is TGTGCCAGCTCACCCGGACTAGCGGGAGATAATGAGCAGTTCTTC.

A few counts support this clone. The chain combines TRBV28 with TRBJ2-7; 7 bases are shared with TRBD1. V lost 5 bases and J lost 7; bases outside the gene matches: 11. Looked up from germline, CDR1 is MDHEN and CDR2 is SYDVKM. The CDR3 extends over 14 amino acids. The CDR3 here is CASSLRQGVEEQYF. In DNA form, the CDR3 reads TGTGCCAGCAGTCTCCGGCAGGGGGTGGAAGAGCAGTACTTC.

The chain is built from TRBV18 and TRBJ2-7; D not certain. Trimming stripped 2 bases from V and 5 bases from J, with 13 bases between. CDR3 length equals 14 residues. Germline values: CDR1 KGHSH, CDR2 LQKENI. This chain's CDR3 is CASSPSQSSNEQYF. The CDR3 bases are TGTGCCAGCTCACCAAGCCAGTCCAGCAACGAGCAGTACTTC.

As concerns this clone: Distinct nucleotide sequences in the sample also encode this CDR3. This chain joins TRBV19 and TRBJ1-2; TRBD1 agrees at 7 bases. CDR1 LNHDA and CDR2 SQIVND come from the germline V gene (reference sequence). The trim removed 1 base at V and 7 bases at J, leaving 3 bases unmatched. The CDR3 loop spans 13 amino acids. The CDR3, as DNA: TGTGCCAGTAGTATAGGGGACAGATCTGGCTACACCTTC. It codes for CASSIGDRSGYTF.

At least ten counts were recorded for this clone. V usage is TRBV29-1 and J usage is TRBJ1-1; possibly TRBD1 for D (5 bases). The CDR3 runs to 15 residues. From germline, CDR1 is SQVTM and CDR2 ANQGSEA. V was shortened by 2 bases and J by 0 bases, with 13 bases between the two germline ends. The CDR3 here is CSVEPLAGLNTEAFF. Here the CDR3 DNA reads TGCAGCGTTGAACCCCTGGCAGGGCTGAACACTGAAGCTTTCTTT.

This clone was observed a single time. This rearrangement joins TRBV7-9 to TRBJ1-4; D unclear. This CDR3 has 14 amino acids. Germline V CDR1 and CDR2: SEHNR, FQNEAQ (reference sequence). V dropped 3 bases and J dropped 6 bases, with 11 bases sitting between them. Here the CDR3 reads CASSFGTAYEKLFF. The CDR3, as DNA: TGTGCCAGCAGCTTCGGCACAGCTTATGAAAAACTGTTTTTT.

The V and J genes are TRBV7-8 and TRBJ1-1, with D hard to call. Looked up from germline, CDR1 is SGHVS and CDR2 is FQNEAQ. This CDR3 has 13 amino acids. The V end lost 3 bases, the J end lost 2 bases, and 7 bases lay between the germline ends. DNA of the CDR3: TGTGCCAGCAGCTTGGACGTTAACACTGAAGCTTTCTTT. It codes for CASSLDVNTEAFF.

This clone was picked up one time. This chain links TRBV6-5 with TRBJ1-4; D is unresolved. Trimming shortened V by 6 bases and J by 3 bases, and 11 bases separated the two germline ends. CDR3 length: 14 residues. Germline lookup yields CDR1 MNHEY and CDR2 SVGAGI. The CDR3 spells CASRRLSANEKLFF. CDR3 DNA sequence: TGTGCCAGCAGACGACTTTCAGCTAATGAAAAACTGTTTTTT.

A remark on this clone: The sample has other DNA sequences that encode this CDR3 too. This chain joins TRBV7-2 and TRBJ2-7, with 7 bases matching TRBD2. V trimming: 1 base; J trimming: 0 bases; junction bases outside the gene matches: 3. CDR3 length: 15 residues. Looked up from germline, CDR1 is SGHTA and CDR2 is FQGNSA. CDR3 in DNA: TGTGCCAGCAGCTTAGGGGGCGGGAGCTCCTACGAGCAGTACTTC. Encoded protein: CASSLGGGSSYEQYF.

The gene calls are TRBV5-6 and TRBJ2-2, with D possibly matching TRBD1 (7 bases). Germline V lookup: CDR1 SGHDT, CDR2 YYEEEE. The CDR3 is 16 amino acids. Trimming shortened V by 5 bases and J by 3 bases, and 17 bases separated the two germline ends. CDR3 nucleotide sequence: TGTGCCAGCAGATCGCAGGGGGGCCTTTACACCGGGGAGCTGTTTTTT. Protein: CASRSQGGLYTGELFF. Based on the CDR3 plus reference TRBV5-6 and TRBJ2-2, the full variable domain is DAGVTQSPTHLIKTRGQQVTLRCSPKSGHDTVSWYQQALGQGPQFIFQYYEEEERQRGNFPDRFSGHQFPNYSSELNVNALLLGDSALYLCASRSQGGLYTGELFFGEGSRLTVL.

The chain joins TRBV18 to TRBJ1-5; 7 bases are shared with TRBD1. The J segment lost 3 bases and the V segment lost 6 bases, leaving 5 bases of the junction unmatched. The germline V gene has CDR1 KGHSH and CDR2 LQKENI. The CDR3 runs to 14 residues. The CDR3 DNA reads TGTGCCAGCTCGTGGACAGGCAACAATCAGCCCCAGCATTTT. Translating gives CASSWTGNNQPQHF. The whole variable domain, remainder taken from reference TRBV18 and TRBJ1-5, is NAGVMQNPRHLVRRRGQEARLRCSPMKGHSHVYWYRQLPEEGLKFMVYLQKENIIDESGMPKERFSAEFPKEGPSILRIQQVVRGDSAAYFCASSWTGNNQPQHFGDGTRLSIL.

The count of this clone is one. The chain links TRBV6-1 to TRBJ1-2; possibly TRBD1 for D (5 bases). The CDR3 has 17 amino acids. From germline, CDR1 is MNHNS and CDR2 SASEGT. V shed 1 base and J shed 8 bases, with 23 bases lying between them. This CDR3 is CASSEGLGPGTTPGYTF. DNA for the CDR3: TGTGCCAGCAGTGAAGGCTTAGGCCCCGGGACTACACCAGGCTACACCTTC.

There are a few counts of this clone. The chain is built from TRBV25-1 and TRBJ2-1, with TRBD2 matching over 8 bases. Germline assignment: CDR1 MGHDK and CDR2 SYGVNS. CDR3 size: 17 residues. V trimming: 2 bases; J trimming: 8 bases; junction bases outside the gene matches: 14. The CDR3 DNA is TGTGCCAGCAGTGAACCCGGCGGGAGGCCTTCGGACTATGAGCAGTTCTTC. Its protein product is CASSEPGGRPSDYEQFF.

The chain recombines TRBV28 with TRBJ2-1; D unclear. V was pared by 2 bases and J by 7 bases, with 21 bases between. The germline gives CDR1 MDHEN, CDR2 SYDVKM. This CDR3 is 17 amino acids long. The CDR3 is CASSLIVTSPVGNEQFF. The CDR3 DNA follows: TGTGCCAGCAGTTTAATAGTGACGTCCCCAGTCGGGAATGAGCAGTTCTTC.

The chain joins TRBV7-8 to TRBJ1-3; possible D gene TRBD1, 5 bases. V was clipped by 4 bases and J by 2 bases, with 9 bases between them. Germline values: CDR1 SGHVS, CDR2 FQNEAQ. This CDR3 has 14 residues. CDR3: CASSSGFAGNTIYF. The CDR3 coding sequence is TGTGCCAGCAGCTCAGGGTTTGCTGGAAACACCATATATTTT.

The chain has TRBV27 and TRBJ1-5; D call uncertain. Germline V gene sequence: CDR1 MNHEY, CDR2 SMNVEV (reference sequence). V gave up 1 base and J gave up 5 bases, with 0 bases separating them. This CDR3 is built from 11 residues. The CDR3 coding sequence is TGTGCCAGCAGTTTATATCAGCCCCAGCATTTT. Translating it yields CASSLYQPQHF.

The J gene is TRBJ2-1, the V gene TRBV29-1, with 16 bases identical to TRBD2. Germline trimming cut 6 bases from V and 4 bases from J; bases unmatched to any gene: 21. The length of the CDR3 is 21 residues. Germline V lookup: CDR1 SQVTM, CDR2 ANQGSEA. The DNA for the CDR3 is TGCAGCGTCCACCCCGTCCCCGGGACTAGCGGGAGGGCGACCCTATACAATGAGCAGTTCTTC. Translating it yields CSVHPVPGTSGRATLYNEQFF.

This clone was seen a handful of times. The sample contains more than one DNA sequence encoding this CDR3. CDR3 amino acids: CASSLGLAASTDTQYF. The CDR3 DNA is TGTGCCAGCAGCTTAGGGCTAGCGGCTAGCACAGATACGCAGTATTTT. The V call is TRBV11-2, the J call TRBJ2-3; TRBD2 agrees at 7 bases. After removal of 1 base from V and 0 bases from J, the junction contained 4 bases not matched to a gene. The CDR3 is made up of 16 amino acids. Germline V lookup: CDR1 SGHAT, CDR2 FQNNGV.

At least ten counts were recorded for this clone. The chain couples TRBV6-5 to TRBJ2-2, with 7 nucleotides matching TRBD1. The V gene's germline CDR1 is MNHEY and CDR2 SVGAGI. V lost 5 bases and J lost 1; bases outside the gene matches: 4. The CDR3 runs to 15 residues. The CDR3 reads CASSTRDRNTGELFF. The CDR3 DNA is TGTGCCAGCAGTACCCGGGACAGGAACACCGGGGAGCTGTTTTTT.